This TCR beta chain was recorded in a study of T cell responses to AZD1222 COVID-19 vaccine. For the study at large: Some second doses came at about 4 weeks and others at about 12 weeks; these were pooled.

The method was immunoSEQ multiplex PCR; TCRdb's version includes in-frame clones alone and lacks a portion of them. The sample yields around 83,000 clones, under 95% seen once. This clone occurred once. The antigen is not known. Overall study findings and caveats: Among vaccine-associated CD4 TCRs, coverage spanned spike, with dominance at 160-218 and 743-854. Donors were mostly white British, more females; clonal diversity possibly underestimated.

The CDR3 has 12 residues. Germline V gives CDR1 SNHLY, CDR2 FYNNEI. The V segment lost 11 bases and the J segment 4 bases; nucleotides outside the gene matches: 4. The rearrangement uses TRBV2 and TRBJ2-7, with TRBD1 matching 11 bases. The TCR sequence derives from an adult in good health. The sequencing used peripheral blood, collected on day 0 of AZD1222 vaccination. The CDR3 here is CAGRDRGYEQYF. For the CDR3, the DNA is TGTGCCGGTAGGGACAGGGGGTACGAGCAGTACTTC.